This passage covers 29 T cell receptor beta chains from one sample sequenced in a study of blood T cell repertoires in COVID-19. Only in-frame clones appear in the TCRdb table, and some are missing; sequencing was by immunoSEQ multiplex PCR. Among under 300,000 clones listed, about 83% were seen once. Sample: peripheral blood. The receptors shown here come from a man of 80 years or more with acute or convalescent COVID-19.

The chain combines TRBV10-3 with TRBJ2-3, with TRBD1 identical over 7 bases. CDR1 and CDR2 (germline): ENHRY, SYGVKD. Trimming cost V 5 bases and J 5 bases; bases outside gene matches: 4. This CDR3 comprises 13 residues. CDR3 coding DNA: TGTGCCATCAGTCGCACAGGGGAAGATACGCAGTATTTT. Its translation: CAISRTGEDTQYF.

V and J are TRBV9 and TRBJ2-1, with 15 bases identical to TRBD2. Looked up from germline, CDR1 is SGDLS and CDR2 is YYNGEE. CDR3 length equals 16 residues. With V trimmed by 4 bases and J by 5 bases, 4 bases remained unmatched. CDR3 residues: CASSLGLAGGDNEQFF. DNA for the CDR3: TGTGCCAGCAGCCTCGGACTAGCGGGAGGGGACAATGAGCAGTTCTTC.

The chain joins TRBV10-3 to TRBJ2-6; 8 nucleotides align to TRBD1. After removal of 3 bases from V and 0 bases from J, the junction contained 7 bases not matched to a gene. The CDR3 has 18 amino acids. The germline gives CDR1 ENHRY, CDR2 SYGVKD. CDR3 bases: TGTGCCATCAGTGAAAACAGGGGGTTCGGCTCTGGGGCCAACGTCCTGACTTTC. Protein: CAISENRGFGSGANVLTF.

The CDR3 here is CASSVGQAGANVLTF. The DNA for the CDR3 is TGTGCCAGCAGCGTAGGACAGGCTGGGGCCAACGTCCTGACTTTC. The chain recombines TRBV9 with TRBJ2-6; the D gene is possibly TRBD1 (6 bases). V lost 0 bases and J 2 bases, leaving 6 bases between the germline ends. This CDR3 spans 15 amino acids. Germline CDR1 reads SGDLS; CDR2 reads YYNGEE.

This chain links TRBV6-5 with TRBJ2-2; tentative D call: TRBD1 (6 bases). This CDR3 is 15 amino acids long. V lost 6 bases and J lost 2, with 13 bases in between. Germline assignment: CDR1 MNHEY and CDR2 SVGAGI. CDR3 protein: CASSLQGRNTGELFF. Here the CDR3 DNA reads TGTGCCAGCAGCCTCCAGGGGAGAAACACCGGGGAGCTGTTTTTT.

In this sample, this clone turned up once. This chain joins TRBV7-2 and TRBJ2-1; 13 bases line up with TRBD2. Germline V gives CDR1 SGHTA, CDR2 FQGNSA. This CDR3 has 15 amino acids. With 4 bases clipped from V and 4 bases from J, the junction kept 1 base outside the gene matches. CDR3 DNA sequence: TGTGCCAGCAGCTCGGGACTAGCGGGGTACAATGAGCAGTTCTTC. This sequence encodes CASSSGLAGYNEQFF.

V usage is TRBV6-5 and J usage is TRBJ1-3; a possible D gene is TRBD1 (5 bases). CDR1 MNHEY and CDR2 SVGAGI come from the germline V gene. This CDR3 has 14 amino acids. V was trimmed by 6 bases and J by 0 bases, leaving 9 bases between them. As DNA, the CDR3 is TGTGCCAGCAGGGGGACTGCCTCTGGAAACACCATATATTTT. This encodes CASRGTASGNTIYF.

The gene calls are TRBV3-1 (or the pseudogene TRBV3-2) and TRBJ2-3, with TRBD2 as a possible D gene (6 bases). This CDR3 is 15 amino acids long. Germline CDR1 LGHDT, CDR2 YNNKEL (reference sequence). V lost 6 bases and J 0 bases, leaving 13 bases between the germline ends. The CDR3 DNA follows: TGTGCCAGCAGTGCCGCGGGGCTTAGCACAGATACGCAGTATTTT. Protein sequence: CASSAAGLSTDTQYF.

In this sample, this clone turned up a few times. The V call is TRBV7-9, the J call TRBJ2-7; the D gene is possibly TRBD1 (5 bases). Germline V gene data show CDR1 as SEHNR and CDR2 as FQNEAQ (reference sequence). Trimming took 8 bases from V and 0 from J, leaving 14 bases between them. The CDR3 consists of 14 residues. CDR3 amino acids: CASSYTGSSYEQYF. CDR3 DNA: TGTGCCAGCTCTTACACAGGCAGCTCCTACGAGCAGTACTTC.

The chain carries TRBV10-3 and TRBJ1-1, with D uncertain. Germline assignment: CDR1 ENHRY and CDR2 SYGVKD. The ends were cut back, 0 bases at V and 2 bases at J, with 13 bases in the middle. This CDR3 has 16 amino acids. The CDR3 sequence is CAISESPRRVNTEAFF. DNA of the CDR3: TGTGCCATCAGTGAGTCCCCGAGGAGGGTAAACACTGAAGCTTTCTTT.

This rearrangement joins TRBV5-4 to TRBJ1-2; no clear D gene. The CDR3 length is 13 residues. Germline loops: CDR1 SGHNT, CDR2 YYREEE (reference sequence). V dropped 5 bases and J dropped 12 bases, with 20 bases sitting between them. The CDR3 here is CASRIEAQLPHTF. CDR3 DNA sequence: TGTGCCAGCAGAATCGAGGCTCAACTCCCTCACACCTTC.

CDR3 protein: CASKPAGTANTGELFF. CDR3 DNA: TGTGCCAGCAAACCCGCCGGGACAGCTAACACCGGGGAGCTGTTTTTT. The chain employs TRBV28 and TRBJ2-2, with 7 bases that match TRBD1. CDR1 and CDR2 (germline): MDHEN, SYDVKM. The J segment lost 2 bases and the V segment lost 7 bases, leaving 10 bases of the junction unmatched. This CDR3 has 16 residues.

The DNA of the CDR3 is TGTGCCAGCAATGGAGATTCCTACAATGAGCAGTTCTTC. It specifies CASNGDSYNEQFF. The gene calls are TRBV6-5 and TRBJ2-1; the D is unclear. There are 13 residues in the CDR3. Trimming cost V 7 bases and J 1 base, with 8 bases left between them. Germline CDR1 reads MNHEY; CDR2 reads SVGAGI.

The rearrangement joins TRBV10-3 to TRBJ2-7, with D maybe TRBD2 (7 bases). The CDR3 extends over 16 amino acids. In germline, CDR1 is ENHRY, CDR2 SYGVKD. Trimming removed 4 bases from V and 0 bases from J, with 16 bases in between. The CDR3 spells CAISGGASGSSYEQYF. The DNA for the CDR3 is TGTGCCATCAGTGGGGGGGCTAGCGGTAGCTCCTACGAGCAGTACTTC.

The chain has TRBV5-4 and TRBJ2-3; 11 bases are shared with TRBD2. The junction had 1 base not matched to a gene; V was cut back by 0 bases and J by 1 base. Germline loops: CDR1 SGHNT, CDR2 YYREEE (reference sequence). The CDR3 runs to 16 residues. The CDR3 DNA reads as TGTGCCAGCAGCTTGGGACTAGCGGGGCGCACAGATACGCAGTATTTT. Protein sequence: CASSLGLAGRTDTQYF.

The table lists this clone with a count of one. This chain links TRBV19 with TRBJ1-5; the match to TRBD1 covers 9 bases. The CDR3 consists of 15 residues. V gave up 7 bases and J gave up 5 bases; unmatched junction bases: 9. Germline loops: CDR1 LNHDA, CDR2 SQIVND (reference sequence). This CDR3 reads CASTRDRENDQPQHF. The CDR3 coding sequence is TGTGCCAGTACCCGGGACAGGGAGAATGATCAGCCCCAGCATTTT. The full variable domain, completed using reference TRBV19 and TRBJ1-5, is DGGITQSPKYLFRKEGQNVTLSCEQNLNHDAMYWYRQDPGQGLRLIYYSQIVNDFQKGDIAEGYSVSREKKESFPLTVTSAQKNPTAFYLCASTRDRENDQPQHFGDGTRLSIL.

V gene TRBV19 combines with J gene TRBJ1-5; D is possibly TRBD1 (6 bases). V was pared by 5 bases and J by 2 bases, with 10 bases between. The CDR3 contains 14 residues. CDR1 is LNHDA and CDR2 is SQIVND in the germline V gene (reference sequence). The CDR3, as DNA: TGTGCCAGTAGTTCAGGGGTCGGCAATCAGCCCCAGCATTTT. It specifies CASSSGVGNQPQHF.

This clone occurred a few times. V gene TRBV7-2 combines with J gene TRBJ2-1, with TRBD1 matching over 11 bases. This CDR3 is 15 amino acids long. V lost 4 bases and J lost 4; bases outside the gene matches: 3. Germline V gene lookup returns CDR1 SGHTA and CDR2 FQGNSA. The DNA of the CDR3 is TGTGCCAGCAGCTGGGGACAGGGGGAGTACAATGAGCAGTTCTTC. As protein: CASSWGQGEYNEQFF.

The rearrangement links TRBV28 to TRBJ2-7; 7 bases match TRBD1. The length of the CDR3 is 12 residues. Germline lookup yields CDR1 MDHEN and CDR2 SYDVKM. With 6 bases clipped from V and 5 bases from J, the junction kept 4 bases outside the gene matches. CDR3 amino acids: CASRSTGDEQYF. For the CDR3, the DNA is TGTGCCAGCAGGTCTACAGGGGACGAGCAGTACTTC. The full variable domain, in which reference TRBV28 and TRBJ2-7 provide the parts outside the CDR3, is DVKVTQSSRYLVKRTGEKVFLECVQDMDHENMFWYRQDPGLGLRLIYFSYDVKMKEKGDIPEGYSVSREKKERFSLILESASTNQTSMYLCASRSTGDEQYFGPGTRLTVT.

The rearrangement uses TRBV21-1 and TRBJ2-7; the tabulated D call, TRBD2, remains unverified against the DNA. TRBV21-1 is recorded as a pseudogene. This CDR3 contains 18 residues. The CDR3 bases are TGTGCCAGCACCTTAGTTTTTGAGATAGGCACTAACTACTACGAGCAGTACTTC. This translates into CASTLVFEIGTNYYEQYF.

This clone was seen a single time. The identical CDR3 is also encoded by other nucleotide sequences in the sample. This chain links TRBV29-1 with TRBJ1-1; 10 bases match TRBD1. Germline loops: CDR1 SQVTM, CDR2 ANQGSEA. There are 13 residues in the CDR3. The ends lost 5 bases at V and 5 bases at J; junction bases unmatched: 5. The CDR3 loop is CSVLRTGGTEAFF. CDR3 DNA: TGCAGCGTTCTAAGGACAGGGGGAACTGAAGCTTTCTTT.

The chain uses TRBV2 and TRBJ2-7; D perhaps matches TRBD1 (6 bases). The CDR3 length is 12 residues. The V gene lost 7 bases and the J gene lost 5 bases, with 12 bases spanning the gap. Germline V lookup: CDR1 SNHLY, CDR2 FYNNEI. The CDR3 nucleotides are TGTGCCAGCAACCGGGACATAAACGAGCAGTACTTC. Its translation: CASNRDINEQYF.

This clone was found once. The V and J genes are TRBV7-9 and TRBJ2-2, with 9 bases lining up with TRBD1. Germline V gene lookup returns CDR1 SEHNR and CDR2 FQNEAQ (reference sequence). CDR3 size: 18 residues. The trim removed 5 bases at V and 1 base at J, leaving 11 bases unmatched. In DNA form, the CDR3 reads TGTGCCAGCAGCCCTCTACCCGGACAGGGGAAGAACACCGGGGAGCTGTTTTTT. Translating gives CASSPLPGQGKNTGELFF.

This clone was seen a few times. Other DNA sequences in this sample translate to the same CDR3. J is TRBJ1-5 and V is TRBV6-6; possibly TRBD1 for D (6 bases). This CDR3 has 14 amino acids. In germline, CDR1 is MNHNY, CDR2 SVGAGI (reference sequence). The V and J ends lost 5 bases and 3 bases respectively, with 11 bases between them. The CDR3 nucleotides read TGTGCCAGCAGTAAGGACAGCAACAATCAGCCCCAGCATTTT. Its protein is CASSKDSNNQPQHF.

The chain uses TRBV5-1 and TRBJ1-3; the match to TRBD1 covers 7 bases. CDR1 is SGHRS and CDR2 is YFSETQ in the germline V gene. The CDR3 runs to 15 residues. J was trimmed by 2 bases and V by 2 bases; bases with no gene match: 4. The CDR3 here is CASSLDRAPGNTIYF. The CDR3 nucleotides read TGCGCCAGCAGCTTAGACAGGGCCCCTGGAAACACCATATATTTT.

The chain carries TRBV5-4 and TRBJ2-7; 10 bases are shared with TRBD2. With 0 bases clipped from V and 5 bases from J, the junction kept 5 bases outside the gene matches. The CDR3 is 15 amino acids. Germline assignment: CDR1 SGHNT and CDR2 YYREEE (reference sequence). The CDR3 DNA reads TGTGCCAGCAGCTTGGTCCAGCGGGGGGGGAACGAGCAGTACTTC. Amino acids: CASSLVQRGGNEQYF.

CDR3 amino acids: CASRARGGRGNTIYF. DNA of the CDR3: TGTGCCAGCAGGGCCCGGGGGGGTAGGGGAAACACCATATATTTT. V gene TRBV28 combines with J gene TRBJ1-3, with a possible D match to TRBD1 (5 bases). Trimming took 6 bases from V and 4 from J, leaving 16 bases between them. Germline CDR1 reads MDHEN; CDR2 reads SYDVKM. The length of the CDR3 is 15 residues.

This clone turned up a few times. The sample has other DNA sequences that encode this CDR3 too. V gene TRBV3-1 (or the pseudogene TRBV3-2) combines with J gene TRBJ1-6, with TRBD1 identical over 7 bases. Trimming removed 1 base from V and 6 bases from J; junction bases left unmatched: 3. This CDR3 is built from 15 residues. Germline V gene sequence: CDR1 LGHDT, CDR2 YNNKEL (reference sequence). The CDR3 loop reads CASSQGQGGNSPLHF. In DNA, the CDR3 is TGTGCCAGCAGCCAAGGACAGGGCGGTAATTCACCCCTCCACTTT.

V is TRBV2 and J is TRBJ2-1; no firm D call. CDR1 is SNHLY, CDR2 FYNNEI, per germline. Trimming stripped 7 bases from V and 5 bases from J, with 12 bases between. The CDR3 length is 13 residues. The DNA of the CDR3 is TGTGCCAGCACGGGTTTTCATGACAATGAGCAGTTCTTC. The encoded protein is CASTGFHDNEQFF.